These 25 T cell receptor beta chains came from one sample sequenced in a study of blood T cell repertoires in COVID-19. Profiled with immunoSEQ multiplex PCR; TCRdb holds only in-frame clones, not every one. The sample carries some 180,000 clones, more than 70% recorded once. Sequencing was performed on peripheral blood. The receptors come from a man aged 45-65 years who had recovered from COVID-19.

This chain uses TRBV7-2 with TRBJ1-2; no clear D gene. With 0 bases removed from V and 3 bases from J, the gap between germline ends came to 8 bases. CDR3 size: 14 residues. Germline V gives CDR1 SGHTA, CDR2 FQGNSA. CDR3 sequence (DNA): TGTGCCAGCAGCTTAGCAGGGAGGGACTATGGCTACACCTTC. Translating it yields CASSLAGRDYGYTF.

The rearrangement joins TRBV21-1 to TRBJ2-7; TRBD2, the D gene given by the table, was not confirmed from the DNA. TRBV21-1 is annotated as a pseudogene. The CDR3 length is 19 residues. CDR3 sequence: CASSRHGLAARKSSYEQYF. The DNA for the CDR3 is TGTGCCAGCAGCAGACATGGACTAGCGGCCCGAAAAAGCTCCTACGAGCAGTACTTC.

The V call is TRBV7-2, the J call TRBJ2-7; a possible D gene is TRBD2 (7 bases). CDR3 length: 13 residues. V lost 11 bases and J 3 bases, leaving 17 bases between the germline ends. Per germline, CDR1 SGHTA and CDR2 FQGNSA. For the CDR3, the DNA is TGTGCCGCCTCATCGGGGGGCCACTACGAGCAGTACTTC. This encodes CAASSGGHYEQYF.

CDR3 amino acids: CASSQDGGFGYGYTF. The CDR3 DNA is TGTGCCAGCAGCCAAGATGGAGGATTTGGCTATGGCTACACCTTC. The chain combines TRBV3-1 (or the pseudogene TRBV3-2) with TRBJ1-2; D not resolved. The CDR3 spans 15 residues. V was pared by 0 bases and J by 4 bases, with 12 bases between. The germline V gene has CDR1 LGHDT and CDR2 YNNKEL (reference sequence).

The chain's CDR3 is CAWRGQASNQPQHF. The CDR3 DNA sequence: TGTGCCTGGAGGGGTCAGGCATCAAATCAGCCCCAGCATTTT. The chain is built from TRBV30 and TRBJ1-5, with D hard to call. CDR3 length: 14 amino acids. Germline V CDR1 and CDR2: GTSNPN, SVGIG (reference sequence). V gave up 3 bases and J gave up 4 bases, with 13 bases separating them.

This clone occurred a few times. The CDR3 spells CASSFVAGGLSGANVLTF. In DNA, the CDR3 is TGTGCCAGCAGTTTTGTAGCGGGGGGGCTCTCTGGGGCCAACGTCCTGACTTTC. The chain links TRBV27 to TRBJ2-6, with 11 bases lining up with TRBD2. Per the germline V gene, CDR1 is MNHEY and CDR2 is SMNVEV (reference sequence). V was clipped by 3 bases and J by 0 bases; unmatched bases: 4. This CDR3 has 18 residues.

This chain connects TRBV7-2 to TRBJ2-5; TRBD2 matches 9 bases. The ends lost 1 base at V and 4 bases at J; junction bases unmatched: 4. The CDR3 sequence is 15 residues long. The germline gives CDR1 SGHTA, CDR2 FQGNSA. The CDR3 DNA reads TGTGCCAGCAGCTTAGTGTTGCGGGGGGGAGAGACCCAGTACTTC. It translates to CASSLVLRGGETQYF.

This clone appeared a single time. The chain joins TRBV5-6 to TRBJ2-7; maybe TRBD1 (7 bases). The V gene lost 5 bases and the J gene lost 4 bases, with 13 bases spanning the gap. The CDR3 length is 13 residues. Germline V gene data show CDR1 as SGHDT and CDR2 as YYEEEE. The CDR3 DNA follows: TGTGCCAGCAGGTTGCCAGGGGGGTACGAGCAGTACTTC. This sequence encodes CASRLPGGYEQYF. Full variable domain (remainder filled in from reference TRBV5-6 and TRBJ2-7): DAGVTQSPTHLIKTRGQQVTLRCSPKSGHDTVSWYQQALGQGPQFIFQYYEEEERQRGNFPDRFSGHQFPNYSSELNVNALLLGDSALYLCASRLPGGYEQYFGPGTRLTVT.

This chain uses TRBV6-5 with TRBJ1-3, with 8 bases lining up with TRBD1. CDR3 length: 15 residues. J lost 0 bases, V lost 6 bases, and 4 bases had no gene match. Per germline, CDR1 MNHEY and CDR2 SVGAGI. The CDR3 sequence: CASSRQGSSGNTIYF. The CDR3 region has the DNA TGTGCCAGCAGCAGACAGGGGTCCTCTGGAAACACCATATATTTT.

V gene TRBV5-3 combines with J gene TRBJ1-4; 7 positions agree with TRBD1. TRBV5-3 is filed as an ORF, its function uncertain. V lost 7 bases to trimming and J lost 2 bases; unmatched junction nucleotides: 5. This CDR3 region has 14 residues. CDR3 coding DNA: TGTGCCAGAGCCGAACAGGGGACTAATGAAAAACTGTTTTTT. Translation: CARAEQGTNEKLFF.

This chain connects TRBV5-5 to TRBJ2-7; 10 nucleotides agree with TRBD2. The CDR3 is 14 residues long. V lost 1 base, J lost 2 bases, and 0 bases stayed unmatched. Germline values: CDR1 SGHKS, CDR2 YYEKEE (reference sequence). The DNA of the CDR3 is TGTGCCAGCAGCTTGACTAGCGGGACCTACGAGCAGTACTTC. Protein product: CASSLTSGTYEQYF.

The chain combines TRBV9 with TRBJ2-5, with TRBD2 matching 10 bases. V lost 1 base and J lost 4; bases outside the gene matches: 4. This CDR3 contains 15 residues. Germline lookup yields CDR1 SGDLS and CDR2 YYNGEE. In DNA, the CDR3 is TGTGCCAGCAGCGTATGGGGACTAGCGAGAGAGACCCAGTACTTC. Its protein product is CASSVWGLARETQYF.

This clone was recorded only once. The same CDR3 also results from other DNA sequences found in this sample. CDR3 loop: CASSLGQNTEAFF. As DNA, the CDR3 is TGTGCCAGCAGCTTGGGACAGAACACTGAAGCTTTCTTT. The chain uses TRBV7-2 and TRBJ1-1; tentative D call: TRBD1 (6 bases). Deletions cut 3 bases from V and 1 base from J, with 6 bases between. CDR1 and CDR2 from the germline V gene are SGHTA and FQGNSA. The CDR3 runs 13 residues. Drawing the rest from reference TRBV7-2 and TRBJ1-1, the complete variable domain is GAGVSQSPSNKVTEKGKDVELRCDPISGHTALYWYRQSLGQGLEFLIYFQGNSAPDKSGLPSDRFSAERTGGSVSTLTIQRTQQEDSAVYLCASSLGQNTEAFFGQGTRLTVV.

The V call is TRBV19, the J call TRBJ2-3; D possibly corresponds to TRBD1 (7 bases). Trimming left V 5 bases short and J 2 bases short, with 14 bases between. Germline CDR1 LNHDA, CDR2 SQIVND (reference sequence). This CDR3 contains 15 residues. CDR3 residues: CASSPSGGHTDTQYF. DNA for the CDR3: TGTGCCAGTAGTCCATCAGGGGGGCACACAGATACGCAGTATTTT.

The chain links TRBV7-9 to TRBJ2-2, with a possible D match to TRBD1 (6 bases). The V end lost 3 bases, the J end lost 3 bases, and 14 bases lay between the germline ends. This CDR3 is built from 16 residues. Germline assignment: CDR1 SEHNR and CDR2 FQNEAQ (reference sequence). The CDR3 sequence: CASSLGAGFYTGELFF. The CDR3 DNA is TGTGCCAGCAGCTTGGGGGCCGGTTTTTACACCGGGGAGCTGTTTTTT.

A few counts support this clone. The chain uses TRBV30 and TRBJ1-5; TRBD1 is a possible D gene (5 bases). Germline values: CDR1 GTSNPN, CDR2 SVGIG (reference sequence). V lost 4 bases, J lost 0 bases, and 7 bases lay in between. This CDR3 contains 13 residues. CDR3 sequence (DNA): TGTGCCTGGACCAGGGATAGCAATCAGCCCCAGCATTTT. Its protein is CAWTRDSNQPQHF.

The chain links TRBV6-5 to TRBJ2-2; D might be TRBD2 (6 bases). Per germline, CDR1 MNHEY and CDR2 SVGAGI. CDR3 length: 13 residues. Trimming took 5 bases from V and 6 from J, leaving 10 bases between them. The CDR3 protein is CASSPGGAGELFF. CDR3 nucleotides: TGTGCCAGCAGTCCCGGAGGGGCCGGGGAGCTGTTTTTT.

This clone was seen only a few times. The chain recombines TRBV7-2 with TRBJ1-6; TRBD1 agrees at 9 bases. Germline CDR1 reads SGHTA; CDR2 reads FQGNSA. This CDR3 is built from 15 residues. V gave up 5 bases and J gave up 8 bases; unmatched junction bases: 7. The CDR3 DNA is TGTGCCAGCAGCCCACAGGGGGCCTTGGATTCACCCCTCCACTTT. As protein: CASSPQGALDSPLHF.

The chain combines TRBV7-2 with TRBJ1-6; D unclear. Germline values: CDR1 SGHTA, CDR2 FQGNSA. The CDR3 sequence is 15 residues long. V dropped 0 bases and J dropped 10 bases, with 13 bases sitting between them. The CDR3 nucleotides read TGTGCCAGCAGCTTAGCGCGCCAGAGGCAATCACCCCTCCACTTT. Translation gives CASSLARQRQSPLHF.

The J gene is TRBJ2-1, the V gene TRBV7-9, with D possibly TRBD2 on 5 matching bases. CDR3 length: 13 amino acids. The germline gives CDR1 SEHNR, CDR2 FQNEAQ (reference sequence). Trimming removed 3 bases at V and 4 bases at J, with 7 bases between. The CDR3 protein is CASSFSGYNEQFF. CDR3 in DNA: TGTGCCAGCAGCTTCAGCGGATACAATGAGCAGTTCTTC.

The V gene is TRBV5-1, the J gene TRBJ2-3; 8 nucleotides align to TRBD2. CDR3 length: 14 residues. With 0 bases clipped from V and 3 bases from J, the junction kept 0 bases outside the gene matches. Germline V gene lookup returns CDR1 SGHRS and CDR2 YFSETQ. The CDR3 DNA reads as TGCGCCAGCAGCTTGGCTAGCGGGACAGATACGCAGTATTTT. Its translation is CASSLASGTDTQYF. The entire variable domain, with the rest obtained from reference TRBV5-1 and TRBJ2-3, is as follows: KAGVTQTPRYLIKTRGQQVTLSCSPISGHRSVSWYQQTPGQGLQFLFEYFSETQRNKGNFPGRFSGRQFSNSRSEMNVSTLELGDSALYLCASSLASGTDTQYFGPGTRLTVL.

The rearrangement links TRBV3-1 (or the pseudogene TRBV3-2) to TRBJ2-5; 8 nucleotides align to TRBD2. This CDR3 is 14 amino acids long. Germline V gene lookup returns CDR1 LGHDT and CDR2 YNNKEL (reference sequence). V was clipped by 2 bases and J by 2 bases; unmatched bases: 1. The CDR3 DNA follows: TGTGCCAGCAGCCAATCGGGAGGGCAAGAGACCCAGTACTTC. It codes for CASSQSGGQETQYF.

The V gene is TRBV5-6, the J gene TRBJ2-1, with 15 bases that match TRBD2. This CDR3 spans 18 amino acids. After removal of 2 bases from V and 1 base from J, the junction contained 4 bases not matched to a gene. The germline gives CDR1 SGHDT, CDR2 YYEEEE. The CDR3: CASSFGLAGGLSYNEQFF. In nucleotides, the CDR3 is TGTGCCAGCAGCTTTGGACTAGCGGGAGGGCTATCCTACAATGAGCAGTTCTTC.

The chain's CDR3 is CASSLQQGDYGYTF. The CDR3 DNA reads TGTGCCAGCTCACTACAACAGGGCGACTATGGCTACACCTTC. The genes are TRBV18 and TRBJ1-2, with D possibly matching TRBD1 (6 bases). V was shortened by 4 bases and J by 3 bases, with 12 bases between the two germline ends. This CDR3 has 14 residues. CDR1 is KGHSH and CDR2 is LQKENI in the germline V gene.

CDR3 bases: TGTGCCAGCTCACCAGCCTTTTTTGGGACAGGGAACACCGGGGAGCTGTTTTTT. This sequence encodes CASSPAFFGTGNTGELFF. The chain couples TRBV18 to TRBJ2-2; 8 bases line up with TRBD1. The CDR3 extends over 18 amino acids. After removal of 2 bases from V and 1 base from J, the junction contained 9 bases not matched to a gene. Germline CDR1 is KGHSH and CDR2 is LQKENI.